Listed here are 28 T cell receptor beta chains from one sample, sequenced in a study of Graves' ophthalmopathy and Graves' hyperthyroidism. As the template, RNA transcripts were used to amplify TCR beta CDR3 regions. An opening RT-PCR round employed HTBI primers and preceded a second-round multiplex PCR. MiXCR was run by TCRdb on the multiplex PCR reads, yielding one entry per CDR3 protein. The sample shows fewer than 650,000 distinct CDR3 sequences, about a fifth of them seen only once. Material: peripheral blood. These receptors all stem from a woman aged 18-29 years with stable Graves' hyperthyroidism. Some clones in this sample may be carry-over from other donors' samples.

V usage is TRBV28 and J usage is TRBJ1-5; TRBD1 might be the D (5 bases). This CDR3 is 13 amino acids long. Germline V lookup: CDR1 MDHEN, CDR2 SYDVKM. Trimming took 6 bases from V and 4 from J, leaving 10 bases between them. CDR3 sequence reads: CASRTGPNQPQHF. The DNA for the CDR3 is TGTGCCAGCAGGACGGGGCCTAATCAGCCCCAGCATTTT.

In its sample, this clonotype was seen many times. The V call is TRBV2, the J call TRBJ1-2, with 9 nucleotides matching TRBD1. The CDR3 totals 14 residues. The V and J ends lost 6 bases and 8 bases, in that order; junction bases with no gene match: 10. CDR1 SNHLY and CDR2 FYNNEI come from the germline V gene. CDR3 protein: CASSTGTGSWGYTF. The CDR3 DNA follows: TGTGCCAGCAGCACCGGGACAGGGAGTTGGGGCTACACCTTC.

Many counts were recorded for this clonotype. The chain employs TRBV5-1 and TRBJ2-7, with D hard to call. V shed 7 bases and J shed 0 bases, with 11 bases lying between them. From germline, CDR1 is SGHRS and CDR2 YFSETQ. The CDR3 consists of 13 residues. CDR3 in amino acids: CASGRHGSYEQYF. The CDR3, as DNA: TGCGCCAGCGGACGACACGGCTCCTACGAGCAGTACTTC.

This clonotype was found a few times. Here the CDR3 reads CASLLDPAQETQYF. The CDR3 DNA follows: TGCGCCAGTCTCCTGGACCCGGCTCAAGAGACCCAGTACTTC. V gene TRBV5-1 combines with J gene TRBJ2-5; D unclear. Per germline, CDR1 SGHRS and CDR2 YFSETQ. V was shortened by 8 bases and J by 2 bases, with 16 bases between the two germline ends. The length of the CDR3 is 14 residues.

This chain joins TRBV27 and TRBJ2-7, with TRBD2 identical over 7 bases. The trim removed 3 bases at V and 4 bases at J, leaving 12 bases unmatched. The germline gives CDR1 MNHEY, CDR2 SMNVEV (reference sequence). The CDR3 has 16 residues. Written as DNA, the CDR3 is TGTGCCAGCAGTTTGAGTCCTAGCGGAGGACCATACGAGCAGTACTTC. It translates to CASSLSPSGGPYEQYF.

This sequence joins TRBV6-9 and TRBJ2-5; 9 nucleotides agree with TRBD2. V was pared by 4 bases and J by 2 bases, with 5 bases of the junction left unmatched. Germline-derived CDR1 and CDR2 are MNHGY and SVAAGI. CDR3 size: 15 residues. The CDR3 sequence is CASSLSGGFQETQYF. The DNA of the CDR3 is TGTGCCAGCAGTTTGAGCGGGGGGTTTCAAGAGACCCAGTACTTC.

This chain uses TRBV20-1 with TRBJ1-6; perhaps TRBD1 as D (6 bases). Germline V gene data show CDR1 as DFQATT and CDR2 as SNEGSKA (reference sequence). With 5 bases removed from V and 9 bases from J, the gap between germline ends came to 20 bases. The CDR3 covers 15 residues. The CDR3 region is CSALAGAQTPSPLHF. For the CDR3, the DNA is TGCAGTGCTCTCGCAGGGGCGCAGACCCCTTCACCCCTCCACTTT.

With regard to this clonotype: A much larger clone differs by one base, so this may be a read error. This chain connects TRBV4-1 to TRBJ1-3; D might be TRBD1 (6 bases). CDR1 and CDR2 (germline): MGHRA, YSYEKL. This CDR3 region has 15 residues. V was cut by 3 bases and J by 5 bases, with 14 bases left in between. The CDR3 DNA sequence: TGCGCCAGCAGCCAGGACAGTGGGGCTAGAAACACCATATATTTT. Translating it yields CASSQDSGARNTIYF.

This clonotype was seen ten or more times. The V gene is TRBV6-1, the J gene TRBJ2-7; D is unresolved. Trimming removed 6 bases at V and 0 bases at J, with 18 bases between. The CDR3 is 16 amino acids. In germline, CDR1 is MNHNS, CDR2 SASEGT. Here the CDR3 DNA reads TGTGCCAGCAGCTCCCCTGACGACGGCAGCTCCTACGAGCAGTACTTC. It translates to CASSSPDDGSSYEQYF.

The chain uses TRBV12-3 or TRBV12-4 and TRBJ1-1, with 8 positions matching TRBD1. The trim removed 6 bases at V and 4 bases at J, leaving 10 bases unmatched. This CDR3 region has 15 residues. This CDR3 is CASRSGQGVVTEAFF. The CDR3 coding sequence is TGTGCCAGCAGGAGCGGACAGGGAGTAGTCACTGAAGCTTTCTTT.

This clonotype appeared a few times. V usage is TRBV6-5 and J usage is TRBJ2-5; 7 bases agree with TRBD1. Unmatched junction bases numbered 4, after V lost 2 bases and J lost 4 bases. Germline V gives CDR1 MNHEY, CDR2 SVGAGI. The length of the CDR3 is 14 residues. The CDR3 loop reads CASSYPTGVETQYF. CDR3 nucleotide sequence: TGTGCCAGCAGTTACCCCACAGGGGTAGAGACCCAGTACTTC.

This clonotype was recorded at least ten times. The chain carries TRBV29-1 and TRBJ1-1, with TRBD1 matching over 7 bases. This CDR3 comprises 14 residues. The germline CDR1 and CDR2 sequences are SQVTM and ANQGSEA. V shed 5 bases, J shed 0 bases, and the junction held 6 bases outside the gene matches. The CDR3 sequence is CSVWTGHMNTEAFF. CDR3 nucleotide sequence: TGCAGCGTTTGGACAGGCCACATGAACACTGAAGCTTTCTTT.

In its sample, this clonotype was seen many times. This chain connects TRBV12-3 or TRBV12-4 to TRBJ1-5, with TRBD1 matching over 8 bases. The CDR3 is 13 amino acids. Germline trimming cut 7 bases from V and 3 bases from J; bases unmatched to any gene: 2. The CDR3 loop is CASTGQVNQPQHF. In DNA, the CDR3 is TGTGCCAGCACGGGACAGGTCAATCAGCCCCAGCATTTT.

This clonotype came up many times. The rearrangement uses TRBV12-3 or TRBV12-4 and TRBJ1-6; a weak D match, TRBD1 (6 bases). Trimming took off 6 bases at V and 4 bases at J, with 10 bases between the two ends. This CDR3 contains 14 residues. CDR3 bases: TGTGCCAGCAGCCAAAGGGGGTATAATTCACCCCTCCACTTT. This sequence encodes CASSQRGYNSPLHF.

The chain recombines TRBV5-1 with TRBJ1-6; D is unclear. In germline, CDR1 is SGHRS, CDR2 YFSETQ. Trimming pared 4 bases from V and 3 bases from J, leaving 14 bases between. CDR3 length: 16 residues. The CDR3 spells CASSGESGYYNSPLHF. Here the CDR3 DNA reads TGCGCCAGCAGCGGAGAGTCGGGATACTATAATTCACCCCTCCACTTT.

This sequence joins TRBV6-1 and TRBJ2-6; D is possibly TRBD1 (5 bases). Trimming took 5 bases from V and 1 from J, leaving 18 bases between them. Germline loops: CDR1 MNHNS, CDR2 SASEGT. The CDR3 has 18 amino acids. In DNA form, the CDR3 reads TGTGCCAGCAGTAAACTTCCCGTCACAGGATCTGGGGCCAACGTCCTGACTTTC. Amino acid sequence: CASSKLPVTGSGANVLTF.

This clonotype was counted ten times or more. The genes are TRBV6-1 and TRBJ2-7; 12 nucleotides line up with TRBD1. Per the germline V gene, CDR1 is MNHNS and CDR2 is SASEGT. The ends lost 6 bases at V and 5 bases at J; junction bases unmatched: 11. The CDR3 totals 16 residues. The CDR3 DNA sequence: TGTGCCAGCAGGGACCGGCTCGGGACAGGGGGCGACGAGCAGTACTTC. Its protein is CASRDRLGTGGDEQYF.

This clonotype was seen at least ten times. The rearrangement joins TRBV5-1 to TRBJ1-5; TRBD1 might be the D (6 bases). This CDR3 has 15 amino acids. V was clipped by 0 bases and J by 6 bases, with 13 bases between them. The germline V gene encodes CDR1 SGHRS and CDR2 YFSETQ. The DNA for the CDR3 is TGCGCCAGCAGCTTGGTGGGGGGGGCCAGTCAGCCCCAGCATTTT. It translates to CASSLVGGASQPQHF.

This clonotype was seen only a few times. The chain uses TRBV5-1 and TRBJ2-5, with 7 bases aligning to TRBD1. The CDR3 contains 14 residues. Germline-derived CDR1 and CDR2 are SGHRS and YFSETQ. Germline trimming cut 8 bases from V and 8 bases from J; bases unmatched to any gene: 15. CDR3 sequence: CASFSPGTAETQYF. The DNA of the CDR3 is TGCGCCAGTTTTTCTCCCGGGACAGCGGAAACCCAGTACTTC.

The chain employs TRBV28 and TRBJ2-5; 8 bases line up with TRBD1. The V gene's germline CDR1 is MDHEN and CDR2 SYDVKM. This CDR3 is 14 amino acids long. Trimming took 6 bases from V and 4 from J; bases not matched to a gene: 7. CDR3 coding DNA: TGTGCCAGCAGCCGACCAGGGGGCCGAGAGACCCAGTACTTC. Its translation is CASSRPGGRETQYF.

This clonotype was detected ten times or more. The chain is built from TRBV5-1 and TRBJ2-7; the match to TRBD2 covers 10 bases. CDR3 length: 15 amino acids. J gave up 3 bases and V 0 bases, and 3 bases lay outside the gene matches. Germline V gives CDR1 SGHRS, CDR2 YFSETQ. CDR3 sequence: CASSLESSGGYEQYF. CDR3 bases: TGCGCCAGCAGCTTGGAGTCTAGCGGGGGCTACGAGCAGTACTTC.

This clonotype was seen many times. This chain uses TRBV13 with TRBJ2-2, with TRBD2 identical over 7 bases. With 5 bases clipped from V and 0 bases from J, the junction kept 3 bases outside the gene matches. This CDR3 is 15 amino acids long. Germline-derived CDR1 and CDR2 are PRHDT and FYEKMQ (reference sequence). CDR3 coding DNA: TGTGCCAGCAGCACGGGGGGTCCGAACACCGGGGAGCTGTTTTTT. It specifies CASSTGGPNTGELFF.

With respect to this clonotype: A junction boundary mismatches the germline segment, possibly from a read error. CDR3 sequence: CASSLQVNYGFTF. The DNA of the CDR3 is TGTGCCAGCAGTTTACAGGTTAACTATGGCTTCACCTTC. This sequence joins TRBV12-3 or TRBV12-4 and TRBJ1-2; D remains ambiguous. The CDR3 is made up of 13 amino acids.

The V and J genes are TRBV6-1 and TRBJ2-7; no clear D gene. The CDR3 runs to 15 residues. Germline values: CDR1 MNHNS, CDR2 SASEGT. Trimming took off 1 base at V and 2 bases at J, with 12 bases between the two ends. The CDR3 bases are TGTGCCAGCAGTGAAGGCTCCGAAGGACCCTACGAGCAGTACTTC. It specifies CASSEGSEGPYEQYF.

The table lists this clonotype with many counts. This chain links TRBV20-1 with TRBJ1-2; 7 bases align to TRBD1. With V trimmed by 4 bases and J by 8 bases, 13 bases remained unmatched. Germline V lookup: CDR1 DFQATT, CDR2 SNEGSKA (reference sequence). The CDR3 consists of 14 residues. The CDR3 DNA reads as TGCAGTGCTAATACCCCCGGACAGGAGCAGGGCTACACCTTC. This sequence encodes CSANTPGQEQGYTF.

This clonotype was counted many times. This chain connects TRBV19 to TRBJ1-2; D unclear. Trimming shortened V by 10 bases and J by 5 bases, and 17 bases separated the two germline ends. The CDR3 has 13 residues. The germline gives CDR1 LNHDA, CDR2 SQIVND (reference sequence). CDR3 residues: CATTSNSRYGYTF. The CDR3 nucleotides are TGTGCCACCACCAGCAACAGTCGTTATGGCTACACCTTC.

This clonotype was detected many times. The V and J genes are TRBV5-1 and TRBJ1-2, with a tentative D call TRBD1 (5 bases). CDR3 length equals 12 residues. Germline loops: CDR1 SGHRS, CDR2 YFSETQ. Trimming removed 1 base at V and 8 bases at J, with 9 bases between. CDR3 sequence: CASSLLRGGYTF. The CDR3 nucleotides read TGCGCCAGCAGCTTGTTGCGGGGGGGCTACACCTTC.

This clonotype was found a few times. This rearrangement joins TRBV6-1 to TRBJ2-5; D not certain. V lost 5 bases and J 1 base, leaving 11 bases between the germline ends. This CDR3 has 14 amino acids. Germline CDR1 MNHNS, CDR2 SASEGT. CDR3 DNA sequence: TGTGCCAGCAGTTTAAGCAGCTTCCAAGAGACCCAGTACTTC. Translated, it gives CASSLSSFQETQYF.